These 13 T cell receptor beta chains originate from one sample sequenced in a study of regulatory and conventional T cells in RAG deficiency. The sorted regulatory T cells were CD4+, CD25-high and CD127-low, with genomic DNA sequenced. Libraries were prepared by immunoSEQ multiplex PCR; TCRdb keeps only in-frame clonotypes and omits some of them. The sample contains under 30,000 clones, about 90% of which appear only once. The same specimen was also included in a second study, on regulatory T cells. From that report: Amplification used 52 TRBV primers and 13 TRBJ primers.

The specimen sequenced was Tregs sorted from blood. These receptors originate from a human donor in good health.

The chain has TRBV28 and TRBJ1-1; no reliable D call. Germline lookup yields CDR1 MDHEN and CDR2 SYDVKM. V was clipped by 2 bases and J by 4 bases, with 5 bases between them. This CDR3 has 12 amino acids. The CDR3 region has the DNA TGTGCCAGCAGTTTAGTTTCCACTGAAGCTTTCTTT. Translation gives CASSLVSTEAFF.

The chain recombines TRBV2 with TRBJ1-2, with 9 nucleotides matching TRBD1. Trimming took 2 bases from V and 7 from J; bases not matched to a gene: 5. In germline, CDR1 is SNHLY, CDR2 FYNNEI. This CDR3 has 14 residues. The CDR3 region is CASSERQGVLGYTF. Here the CDR3 DNA reads TGTGCCAGCAGTGAAAGACAGGGGGTCCTTGGCTACACCTTC.

The V gene is TRBV6-1, the J gene TRBJ2-7; D is unresolved. The germline V gene has CDR1 MNHNS and CDR2 SASEGT. This CDR3 is built from 12 residues. Deletions cut 4 bases from V and 7 bases from J, with 11 bases between. The CDR3 spells CASSAYYWEQYF. The CDR3, as DNA: TGTGCCAGCAGTGCCTACTACTGGGAGCAGTACTTC.

The chain is built from TRBV11-1 and TRBJ1-6, with TRBD1 identical over 9 bases. The CDR3 is made up of 14 amino acids. The junction had 3 bases not matched to a gene; V was cut back by 5 bases and J by 7 bases. CDR1 is SGHAT and CDR2 is FQDESV in the germline V gene (reference sequence). CDR3 residues: CASSVGQGNSPLHF. CDR3 sequence (DNA): TGTGCCAGCAGCGTGGGACAGGGAAATTCACCCCTCCACTTT.

With respect to this clone: One end of the junction is discordant with germline, which a read error may explain. The chain carries TRBV7-9 and TRBJ2-1; D not resolved. The CDR3 length is 14 residues. Germline V gene data show CDR1 as SEHNR and CDR2 as FQNEAQ (reference sequence). The CDR3 region has the DNA TGTGCCAGCAGCCTCCGAGGCTCCTACAATGAGCAGCTCTTC. It is translated as CASSLRGSYNEQLF. Complete variable domain (other parts from reference TRBV7-9 and TRBJ2-1): DTGVSQNPRHKITKRGQNVTFRCDPISEHNRLYWYRQTLGQGPEFLTYFQNEAQLEKSRLLSDRFSAERPKGSFSTLEIQRTEQGDSAMYLCASSLRGSYNEQLFGPGTRLTVL.

This clone showed up just once. The chain couples TRBV6-1 to TRBJ1-6; D unclear. In germline, CDR1 is MNHNS, CDR2 SASEGT. This CDR3 is 12 amino acids long. V lost 5 bases, J lost 10 bases, and 9 bases lay in between. CDR3 sequence: CASSIFSSPLHF. The CDR3 region has the DNA TGTGCCAGCAGTATCTTCTCGTCACCCCTCCACTTT.

This rearrangement joins TRBV27 to TRBJ2-5; a possible D gene is TRBD2 (5 bases). Looked up from germline, CDR1 is MNHEY and CDR2 is SMNVEV (reference sequence). This CDR3 is built from 14 residues. Trimming shortened V by 4 bases and J by 0 bases, and 9 bases separated the two germline ends. The DNA of the CDR3 is TGTGCCAGCAGTTATACGGGGTACCAAGAGACCCAGTACTTC. It is translated as CASSYTGYQETQYF.

The V and J genes are TRBV5-1 and TRBJ2-7; D might be TRBD1 or TRBD2, each matching 5 bases. V was shortened by 0 bases and J by 2 bases, with 9 bases between the two germline ends. Germline V gene lookup returns CDR1 SGHRS and CDR2 YFSETQ. The CDR3 extends over 14 amino acids. DNA of the CDR3: TGCGCCAGCAGCTTGGGAGGGGCGGCCTACGAGCAGTACTTC. Translating it yields CASSLGGAAYEQYF.

The chain has TRBV2 and TRBJ2-7; 12 nucleotides agree with TRBD2. Germline V lookup: CDR1 SNHLY, CDR2 FYNNEI. CDR3 size: 15 residues. V was clipped by 6 bases and J by 0 bases; unmatched bases: 3. As DNA, the CDR3 is TGTGCCAGCAGCACTAGCGGGGGGCTCTCCTACGAGCAGTACTTC. Residues: CASSTSGGLSYEQYF.

Only one count was recorded for this clone. V and J are TRBV19 and TRBJ2-3, with D perhaps matching TRBD2 (6 bases). CDR3 length equals 13 residues. Germline V gene data show CDR1 as LNHDA and CDR2 as SQIVND (reference sequence). With 2 bases removed from V and 5 bases from J, the gap between germline ends came to 8 bases. The CDR3 is CASSIWGGDTQYF. CDR3 bases: TGTGCCAGTAGTATATGGGGAGGAGATACGCAGTATTTT.

As DNA, the CDR3 is TGTGCCAGCTCACCATTCCCCAGCTCCCACACGCCTAATGAAAAACTGTTTTTT. Residues: CASSPFPSSHTPNEKLFF. The chain employs TRBV18 and TRBJ1-4; D ambiguous. The CDR3 is 18 amino acids. Germline assignment: CDR1 KGHSH and CDR2 LQKENI. Trimming stripped 2 bases from V and 3 bases from J, with 19 bases between.

A single count supports this clone. V is TRBV9 and J is TRBJ2-5; no clear D gene. Germline V gene sequence: CDR1 SGDLS, CDR2 YYNGEE. This CDR3 contains 13 residues. V lost 2 bases, J lost 5 bases, and 10 bases lay in between. As DNA, the CDR3 is TGTGCCAGCAGCGTGACGAATTTCGAGACCCAGTACTTC. It codes for CASSVTNFETQYF.

The rearrangement joins TRBV5-1 to TRBJ1-5; D not certain. V lost 2 bases and J lost 0, with 9 bases in between. The CDR3 is made up of 15 amino acids. Germline loops: CDR1 SGHRS, CDR2 YFSETQ. Here the CDR3 reads CASSLSPGSNQPQHF. The CDR3 nucleotides read TGCGCCAGCAGCTTAAGCCCGGGTAGCAATCAGCCCCAGCATTTT.